The 29 T cell receptor beta chains given below trace back to one sample, sequenced in a study of CD8 T cell repertoires and HIV-1 epitope variants. Antigens for these TCRs are unknown. Assay used: immunoSEQ multiplex PCR; TCRdb lists only in-frame clones, some missing. The sample carries about 5,600 clones, under 70% recorded once. Input material: cultured CD8+ T cells derived from PBMCs. All receptors come from a male donor with HIV.

In the case of this clone: The junction does not match germline at one end; this may be a read error. The same CDR3 is also encoded by other DNA sequences in this sample. The genes are TRBV5-4 and TRBJ1-2; D is ambiguous. The CDR3 runs to 16 residues. Germline CDR1 reads SGHNT; CDR2 reads YYREEE (reference sequence). This CDR3 is CASSQDPPDLDYGYTF. CDR3 in DNA: TGCGCCAGCAGCCAAGATCCCCCAGACTTGGACTATGGCTACACCTTC.

The chain is built from TRBV19 and TRBJ2-1; 10 bases match TRBD2. V was pared by 5 bases and J by 1 base, with 11 bases of the junction left unmatched. CDR1 and CDR2 (germline): LNHDA, SQIVND (reference sequence). The CDR3 runs 18 residues. Here the CDR3 reads CASSFVTSGIQSYNEQFF. The DNA for the CDR3 is TGTGCCAGTAGTTTTGTAACTAGCGGGATTCAGTCCTACAATGAGCAGTTCTTC.

The chain is built from TRBV28 and TRBJ2-7; D may be TRBD1 (5 bases). V was pared by 4 bases and J by 2 bases, with 12 bases between. Germline-derived CDR1 and CDR2 are MDHEN and SYDVKM. CDR3 size: 14 residues. The CDR3 nucleotides read TGTGCCAGCAGTTGGATAGACAGTCCCTACGAGCAGTACTTC. Protein product: CASSWIDSPYEQYF.

The chain recombines TRBV13 with TRBJ2-1; D unclear. The germline V and J ends were trimmed by 3 bases and 5 bases, with 11 bases remaining between them. CDR3 size: 14 residues. The germline gives CDR1 PRHDT, CDR2 FYEKMQ (reference sequence). In DNA form, the CDR3 reads TGTGCCAGCAGCTTGGGCGCTAGGGACAATGAGCAGTTCTTC. Amino acid sequence: CASSLGARDNEQFF.

The rearrangement uses TRBV28 and TRBJ1-4; no clear D. The length of the CDR3 is 10 residues. Looked up from germline, CDR1 is MDHEN and CDR2 is SYDVKM. The V and J ends lost 10 bases and 11 bases respectively, with 11 bases between them. The CDR3 region has the DNA TGTGCCACCCGATTAGGGAAACTGTTTTTT. Its protein is CATRLGKLFF. Drawing the rest from reference TRBV28 and TRBJ1-4, the complete variable domain is DVKVTQSSRYLVKRTGEKVFLECVQDMDHENMFWYRQDPGLGLRLIYFSYDVKMKEKGDIPEGYSVSREKKERFSLILESASTNQTSMYLCATRLGKLFFGSGTQLSVL.

Written as DNA, the CDR3 is TGTGCCAGCAGTTTGGGGTGGCGGGAGCAAGAGACCCAGTACTTC. It yields the protein CASSLGWREQETQYF. This chain joins TRBV28 and TRBJ2-5; 7 bases fit TRBD2. From germline, CDR1 is MDHEN and CDR2 SYDVKM. Trimming removed 3 bases from V and 2 bases from J; junction bases left unmatched: 6. This CDR3 has 15 amino acids.

This clone was seen only a few times. This rearrangement joins TRBV27 to TRBJ1-2; 7 bases map to TRBD1. Unmatched junction bases numbered 4, after V lost 2 bases and J lost 4 bases. Germline lookup yields CDR1 MNHEY and CDR2 SMNVEV (reference sequence). The CDR3 contains 14 residues. The CDR3 is CASSLGGQTYGYTF. The CDR3 coding sequence is TGTGCCAGCAGTTTAGGGGGACAGACCTATGGCTACACCTTC.

Only a few counts were recorded for this clone. The chain carries TRBV7-9 and TRBJ2-7; D may be TRBD2 (5 bases). From germline, CDR1 is SEHNR and CDR2 FQNEAQ (reference sequence). The length of the CDR3 is 14 residues. The germline V and J ends were trimmed by 5 bases and 5 bases, with 16 bases remaining between them. The CDR3 coding sequence is TGTGCCAGCAGCCAAGACAATAAGAGGGACGAGCAGTACTTC. Encoded protein: CASSQDNKRDEQYF.

The chain couples TRBV6-5 to TRBJ1-2; no firm D call. The germline V gene encodes CDR1 MNHEY and CDR2 SVGAGI. The V gene lost 6 bases and the J gene lost 4 bases, with 12 bases spanning the gap. The CDR3 length is 13 residues. DNA of the CDR3: TGTGCCAGCAGCCCCGACTGGAGCTATGGCTACACCTTC. It translates to CASSPDWSYGYTF.

In this sample, this clone turned up a few times. The V call is TRBV28, the J call TRBJ2-7; D uncertain. V lost 6 bases and J 0 bases, leaving 15 bases between the germline ends. Per germline, CDR1 MDHEN and CDR2 SYDVKM. This CDR3 region has 15 residues. CDR3 nucleotide sequence: TGTGCCAGCAGCTTAACCCGGGCTGGCTCCTACGAGCAGTACTTC. Its protein product is CASSLTRAGSYEQYF.

In its sample, this clone was seen a few times. The rearrangement uses TRBV11-2 and TRBJ2-1, with 7 bases lining up with TRBD1. CDR3 length: 15 residues. The ends lost 1 base at V and 7 bases at J; junction bases unmatched: 7. The V gene's germline CDR1 is SGHAT and CDR2 FQNNGV. CDR3: CASSLVRGILNEQFF. In nucleotides, the CDR3 is TGTGCCAGCAGCTTAGTCAGGGGGATTTTAAATGAGCAGTTCTTC.

Notes on this clone: This same CDR3 is encoded by further DNA sequences in the sample. The rearrangement joins TRBV10-3 to TRBJ1-1, with D possibly matching TRBD1 (5 bases). V was trimmed by 3 bases and J by 3 bases, leaving 5 bases between them. Germline loops: CDR1 ENHRY, CDR2 SYGVKD. The length of the CDR3 is 12 residues. The DNA for the CDR3 is TGTGCCATCAGTGAAGGGGACACTGAAGCTTTCTTT. As protein: CAISEGDTEAFF.

The chain carries TRBV13 and TRBJ2-7; D is unclear. CDR1 PRHDT and CDR2 FYEKMQ come from the germline V gene (reference sequence). The V end was cut by 0 bases, the J end by 7 bases, with 10 bases between. CDR3 size: 13 residues. The CDR3 region is CASSLGPAREQYF. The CDR3 DNA sequence: TGTGCCAGCAGCTTAGGCCCCGCAAGGGAGCAGTACTTC.

J is TRBJ2-7 and V is TRBV5-1, with D tentatively TRBD1 (6 bases). The CDR3 loop spans 12 amino acids. V was clipped by 2 bases and J by 9 bases, with 12 bases between them. The germline V gene has CDR1 SGHRS and CDR2 YFSETQ. The CDR3 spells CASSLQGTGQYF. CDR3 nucleotides: TGCGCCAGCAGCTTACAGGGTACGGGGCAGTACTTC.

Only one count was recorded for this clone. This rearrangement joins TRBV18 to TRBJ1-1; D possibly corresponds to TRBD1 (5 bases). The V gene's germline CDR1 is KGHSH and CDR2 LQKENI. The V and J ends lost 6 bases and 3 bases respectively, with 14 bases between them. The CDR3 extends over 14 amino acids. The CDR3 spells CASSLREGDTEAFF. In DNA form, the CDR3 reads TGTGCCAGCTCGCTACGAGAAGGGGACACTGAAGCTTTCTTT.

This chain joins TRBV29-1 and TRBJ2-1, with 9 bases fitting TRBD2. Germline-derived CDR1 and CDR2 are SQVTM and ANQGSEA. J gave up 3 bases and V 6 bases, and 6 bases lay outside the gene matches. CDR3 length: 14 residues. CDR3 loop: CSVEPSGNYNEQFF. CDR3 bases: TGCAGCGTGGAGCCTAGCGGGAACTACAATGAGCAGTTCTTC.

The gene calls are TRBV7-9 and TRBJ1-1, with D perhaps TRBD1 (6 bases). The ends were cut back, 6 bases at V and 11 bases at J, with 13 bases in the middle. Per the germline V gene, CDR1 is SEHNR and CDR2 is FQNEAQ (reference sequence). The CDR3 has 11 residues. The CDR3 DNA follows: TGTGCCAGCAGGGAGGGAGACAGGGCTTTCTTT. It translates to CASREGDRAFF. Looking up the rest from reference TRBV7-9 and TRBJ1-1 gives the full variable domain: DTGVSQNPRHKITKRGQNVTFRCDPISEHNRLYWYRQTLGQGPEFLTYFQNEAQLEKSRLLSDRFSAERPKGSFSTLEIQRTEQGDSAMYLCASREGDRAFFGQGTRLTVV.

A single count supports this clone. This sequence joins TRBV6-5 and TRBJ2-7; D perhaps matches TRBD1 (5 bases). CDR1 MNHEY and CDR2 SVGAGI come from the germline V gene. V was shortened by 0 bases and J by 3 bases, with 12 bases between the two germline ends. This CDR3 contains 15 residues. Written as DNA, the CDR3 is TGTGCCAGCAGTTACTCGCCAGGGTTAGACTACGAGCAGTACTTC. This codes for CASSYSPGLDYEQYF.

This clone qualifies as medium-sized. The chain is built from TRBV30 and TRBJ1-2; 8 bases agree with TRBD1. CDR3 length equals 13 residues. From germline, CDR1 is GTSNPN and CDR2 SVGIG (reference sequence). V lost 8 bases to trimming and J lost 4 bases; unmatched junction nucleotides: 9. Here the CDR3 reads CAPTGGSFYGYTF. The DNA of the CDR3 is TGTGCCCCTACAGGGGGGTCCTTCTATGGCTACACCTTC. The complete variable domain, with remaining parts taken from reference TRBV30 and TRBJ1-2, reads SQTIHQWPATLVQPVGSPLSLECTVEGTSNPNLYWYRQAAGRGLQLLFYSVGIGQISSEVPQNLSASRPQDRQFILSSKKLLLSDSGFYLCAPTGGSFYGYTFGSGTRLTVV.

The V and J genes are TRBV19 and TRBJ2-7; 8 nucleotides match TRBD1. This CDR3 region has 14 residues. The germline CDR1 and CDR2 sequences are LNHDA and SQIVND (reference sequence). V was clipped by 2 bases and J by 4 bases; unmatched bases: 4. CDR3 protein: CASSITGGTYEQYF. The CDR3 DNA is TGTGCCAGTAGTATAACAGGGGGTACTTACGAGCAGTACTTC.

The J gene is TRBJ1-1, the V gene TRBV9; D uncertain. The CDR3 runs 15 residues. V shed 3 bases and J shed 0 bases, with 12 bases lying between them. The germline V gene encodes CDR1 SGDLS and CDR2 YYNGEE. CDR3 residues: CASSAGEILNTEAFF. CDR3 coding DNA: TGTGCCAGCAGCGCCGGGGAGATTTTGAACACTGAAGCTTTCTTT.

This sequence joins TRBV11-2 and TRBJ2-2; D gene unclear. This CDR3 spans 13 amino acids. The V gene's germline CDR1 is SGHAT and CDR2 FQNNGV. Trimming took 0 bases from V and 12 from J, leaving 11 bases between them. In nucleotides, the CDR3 is TGTGCCAGCAGCTTAGAATCAAGTTCCAAGCTGTTTTTT. Amino acid sequence: CASSLESSSKLFF.

The CDR3 is CASSLNLEQYF. In nucleotides, the CDR3 is TGTGCCAGCAGCCTGAACCTAGAGCAGTACTTC. The V and J genes are TRBV13 and TRBJ2-7, with D unclear. The V gene's germline CDR1 is PRHDT and CDR2 FYEKMQ (reference sequence). The CDR3 sequence is 11 residues long. Trimming cost V 5 bases and J 7 bases, with 9 bases left between them.

The chain employs TRBV9 and TRBJ2-3; TRBD2 matches 7 bases. V shed 0 bases and J 3 bases; nucleotides not matched to a gene: 7. This CDR3 region has 16 residues. Germline V gives CDR1 SGDLS, CDR2 YYNGEE. In DNA form, the CDR3 reads TGTGCCAGCAGCGTAGTTGGGGGAGGGCCGACAGATACGCAGTATTTT. This gives the protein CASSVVGGGPTDTQYF.

The rearrangement uses TRBV28 and TRBJ2-1, with D unclear. The germline gives CDR1 MDHEN, CDR2 SYDVKM. The CDR3 is made up of 14 amino acids. The V end was cut by 5 bases, the J end by 6 bases, with 14 bases between. CDR3 nucleotide sequence: TGTGCCAGCAGTCACCTCCTGGGTTCCAATGAGCAGTTCTTC. Translated, it gives CASSHLLGSNEQFF.

This chain joins TRBV10-3 and TRBJ2-3; the D gene could be TRBD1 or TRBD2 (5 bases each). V lost 0 bases and J lost 2, with 15 bases in between. CDR1 and CDR2 (germline): ENHRY, SYGVKD. The CDR3 is made up of 17 amino acids. The CDR3 loop reads CAISESPGRRDTDTQYF. Here the CDR3 DNA reads TGTGCCATCAGTGAGTCGCCGGGACGCCGGGACACAGATACGCAGTATTTT.

In its sample, this clone was seen a few times. V gene TRBV5-5 combines with J gene TRBJ2-1; 10 nucleotides agree with TRBD2. Losses at the gene ends were 4 bases for V and 2 bases for J; bases not matched to a gene: 6. Germline V lookup: CDR1 SGHKS, CDR2 YYEKEE (reference sequence). This CDR3 has 16 residues. The CDR3 DNA reads as TGTGCCAGCAGCGTAGCGGGAGGCCCCCCCTACAATGAGCAGTTCTTC. Amino acids: CASSVAGGPPYNEQFF.

This clone was seen once. One end of the junction varies from germline; a read error may be responsible. The chain combines TRBV4-1 with TRBJ2-7; no clear D. The CDR3 extends over 13 amino acids. Germline-derived CDR1 and CDR2 are MGHRA and YSYEKL. The CDR3 here is CASSEEYSRSQYF. CDR3 in DNA: TGCGCCAGCAGCGAAGAGTACTCCCGGTCGCAGTACTTC.

The chain joins TRBV7-3 to TRBJ2-7; 7 bases fit TRBD1. The CDR3 covers 14 residues. The V gene end was trimmed by 3 bases and the J gene end by 7 bases; junction bases not matched to a gene: 9. The germline V gene has CDR1 SGHTA and CDR2 FQGTGA. The CDR3 nucleotides are TGTGCCAGCAGCTTGGGACAGTACCTTCGTGAGCAGTACTTC. Translation gives CASSLGQYLREQYF.